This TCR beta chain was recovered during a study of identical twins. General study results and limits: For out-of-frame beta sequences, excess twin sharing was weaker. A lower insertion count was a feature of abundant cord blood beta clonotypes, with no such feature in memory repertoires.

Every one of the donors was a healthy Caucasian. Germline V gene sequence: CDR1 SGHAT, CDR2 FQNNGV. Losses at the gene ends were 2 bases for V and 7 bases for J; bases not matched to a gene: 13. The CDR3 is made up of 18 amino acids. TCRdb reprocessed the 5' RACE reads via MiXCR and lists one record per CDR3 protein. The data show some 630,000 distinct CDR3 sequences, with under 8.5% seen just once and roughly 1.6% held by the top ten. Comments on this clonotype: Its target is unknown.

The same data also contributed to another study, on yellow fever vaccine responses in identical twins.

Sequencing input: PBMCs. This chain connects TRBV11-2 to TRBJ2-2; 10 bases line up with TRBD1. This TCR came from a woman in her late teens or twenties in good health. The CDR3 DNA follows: TGTGCCAGCAGCTTACAGCTGCCGGGACAGGGGATAGGCGGGGAGCTGTTTTTT. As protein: CASSLQLPGQGIGGELFF.